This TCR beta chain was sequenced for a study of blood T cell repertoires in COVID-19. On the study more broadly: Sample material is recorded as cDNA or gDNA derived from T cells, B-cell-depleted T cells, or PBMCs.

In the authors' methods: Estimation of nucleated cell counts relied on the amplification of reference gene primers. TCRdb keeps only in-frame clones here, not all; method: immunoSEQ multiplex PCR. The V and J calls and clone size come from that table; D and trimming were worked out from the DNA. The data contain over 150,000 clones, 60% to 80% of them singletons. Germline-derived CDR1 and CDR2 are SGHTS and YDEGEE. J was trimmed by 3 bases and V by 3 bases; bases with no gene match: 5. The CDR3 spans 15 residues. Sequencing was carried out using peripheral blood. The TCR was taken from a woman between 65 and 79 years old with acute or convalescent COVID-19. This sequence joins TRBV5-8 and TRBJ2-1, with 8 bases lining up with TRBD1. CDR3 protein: CASSYGQGDYNEQFF. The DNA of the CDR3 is TGTGCCAGCAGCTACGGACAGGGAGACTACAATGAGCAGTTCTTC.